The entry below describes one TCR beta chain. The sample is drawn from a study of OX40 agonist ivuxolimab in advanced cancers. Study-level background: Partial responses were observed in three patients, of whom one had hepatocellular carcinoma and two had cutaneous melanoma.

The germline V gene encodes CDR1 SGHTA and CDR2 FQGNSA. This CDR3 comprises 14 residues. V was trimmed by 1 base and J by 3 bases, leaving 10 bases between them. This table comes from immunoSEQ multiplex PCR, and its TCRdb copy is limited to in-frame clones, with some not included. The data show fewer than 100,000 clones, with around 86% seen just once and less than 2% held by the top ten. The sample was CD4+ or CD8+ T cells sorted from blood, taken in a trial of the OX40 agonist ivuxolimab. The V gene is TRBV7-2, the J gene TRBJ2-7, with D hard to call. This receptor was obtained from an adult with an advanced solid tumor such as melanoma, head and neck, liver or kidney cancer. The CDR3 loop reads CASSLGGYRYEQYF. CDR3 in DNA: TGTGCCAGCAGCTTAGGTGGCTACCGCTACGAGCAGTACTTC.